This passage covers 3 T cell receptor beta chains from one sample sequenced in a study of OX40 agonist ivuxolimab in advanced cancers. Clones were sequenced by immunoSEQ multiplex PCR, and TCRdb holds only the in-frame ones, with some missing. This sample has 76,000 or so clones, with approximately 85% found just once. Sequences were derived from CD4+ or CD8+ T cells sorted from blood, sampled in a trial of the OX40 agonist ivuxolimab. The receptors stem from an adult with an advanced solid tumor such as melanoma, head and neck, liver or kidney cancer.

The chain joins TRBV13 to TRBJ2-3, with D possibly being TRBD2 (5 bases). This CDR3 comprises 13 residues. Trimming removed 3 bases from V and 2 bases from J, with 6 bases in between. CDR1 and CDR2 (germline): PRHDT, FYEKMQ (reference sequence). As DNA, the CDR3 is TGTGCCAGCAGCTTGGAGGACACAGATACGCAGTATTTT. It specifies CASSLEDTDTQYF.

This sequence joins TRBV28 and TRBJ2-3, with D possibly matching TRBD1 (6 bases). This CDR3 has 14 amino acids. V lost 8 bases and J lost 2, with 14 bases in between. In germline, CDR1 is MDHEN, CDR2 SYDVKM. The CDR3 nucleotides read TGTGCCAGCCTGACAGGCGGGTCCACAGATACGCAGTATTTT. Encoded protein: CASLTGGSTDTQYF.

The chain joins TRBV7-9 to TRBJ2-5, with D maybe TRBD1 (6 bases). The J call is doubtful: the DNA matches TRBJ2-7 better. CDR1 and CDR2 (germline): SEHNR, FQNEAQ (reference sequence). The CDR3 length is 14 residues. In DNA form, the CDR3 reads TGTGCCAGCAGCCACCAGGACAGATACTACGAGCAGTACTTC. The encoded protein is CASSHQDRYYEQYF.